This TCR beta chain is drawn from a study of cytomegalovirus exposure and HLA in healthy donors. Overall study findings and caveats: In a later analysis, a missense DCLRE1C variant was linked to TCR beta V- and J-gene trimming. High specificity and sensitivity for cytomegalovirus status were reported for the classifier.

The PCR ran on 60 Vbeta and 13 Jbeta primers. Measured with immunoSEQ multiplex PCR; TCRdb has only the in-frame clones, and not every one. The data contain about 52,000 clones, around 72% of them seen just once; the ten biggest clones take up approximately 2.7%. In this sample, this clone turned up once. Its antigen is not known. The TCR originated in a young man in good health and CMV-seronegative. The sample taken for sequencing was PBMCs.

CDR3 sequence (DNA): TGTGCCAGCAGCCCTAGTGTGTATGAGCAGTTCTTC. Its protein is CASSPSVYEQFF. V usage is TRBV9 and J usage is TRBJ2-1; D uncertain. This CDR3 spans 12 amino acids. Germline CDR1 reads SGDLS; CDR2 reads YYNGEE. Deletions cut 4 bases from V and 8 bases from J, with 10 bases between.